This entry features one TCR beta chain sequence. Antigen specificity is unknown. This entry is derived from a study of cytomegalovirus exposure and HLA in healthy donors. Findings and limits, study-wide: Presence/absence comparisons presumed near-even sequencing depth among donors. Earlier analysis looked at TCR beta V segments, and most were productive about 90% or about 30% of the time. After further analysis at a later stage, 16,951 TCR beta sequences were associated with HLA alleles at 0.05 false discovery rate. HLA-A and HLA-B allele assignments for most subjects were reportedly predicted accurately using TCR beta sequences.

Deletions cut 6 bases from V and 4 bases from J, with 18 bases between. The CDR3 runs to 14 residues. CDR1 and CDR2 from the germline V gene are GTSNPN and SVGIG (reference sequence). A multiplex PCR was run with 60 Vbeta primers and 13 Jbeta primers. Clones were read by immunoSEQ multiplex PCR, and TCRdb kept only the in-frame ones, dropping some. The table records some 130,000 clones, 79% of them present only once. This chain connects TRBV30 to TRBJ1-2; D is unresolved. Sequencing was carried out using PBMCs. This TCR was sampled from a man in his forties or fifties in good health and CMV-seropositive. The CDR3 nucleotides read TGTGCCTGTCCAAAAGGAAACAGAATCTATGGCTACACCTTC. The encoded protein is CACPKGNRIYGYTF.